This T cell receptor beta chain originates from a study of blood T cell repertoires in COVID-19. Whole-study context: PBMCs, B-cell-depleted T cells, or T cells provided the cDNA or gDNA that made up the material.

Authors' methods: Reference gene primer amplification in the assay estimated nucleated cell counts. Assay used: immunoSEQ multiplex PCR; TCRdb lists only in-frame clones, some missing. The V and J calls and the clone size are those of that table, but D and trimming were determined from the DNA. The table lists under 150,000 clones, around four fifths of them singletons, with roughly a fifth in the top ten. This clone was picked up many times. The sequenced material came from peripheral blood. The source is a man older than 75 with acute or convalescent COVID-19.

DNA of the CDR3: TGTGCAGTAGGAGAACAGGCGAACGAGCAGTACTTC. The encoded protein is CAVGEQANEQYF. The V call is TRBV2, the J call TRBJ2-7; D perhaps matches TRBD1 (5 bases). The CDR3 is made up of 12 amino acids. Germline assignment: CDR1 SNHLY and CDR2 FYNNEI. Looking up the rest from reference TRBV2 and TRBJ2-7 gives the full variable domain: EPEVTQTPSHQVTQMGQEVILRCVPISNHLYFYWYRQILGQKVEFLVSFYNNEISEKSEIFDDQFSVERPDGSNFTLKIRSTKLEDSAMYFCAVGEQANEQYFGPGTRLTVT.